The 13 T cell receptor beta chains below were found in one sample sequenced in a study of T cell responses to AZD1222 COVID-19 vaccine. Libraries were prepared by immunoSEQ multiplex PCR; TCRdb keeps only in-frame clonotypes and omits some of them. The sample lists 150,000 or so clones; approximately 90% were seen once. The source material was peripheral blood, sampled on day 0 of AZD1222 vaccination. The receptor set was obtained from an adult in good health.

This sequence joins TRBV6-2 or TRBV6-3 and TRBJ1-5; 8 bases agree with TRBD1. The CDR3 length is 15 residues. J lost 7 bases, V lost 2 bases, and 7 bases had no gene match. The V gene's germline CDR1 is MNHEY and CDR2 SVGEGT. The CDR3 here is CASSYPGQGGQPQHF. CDR3 sequence (DNA): TGTGCCAGCAGTTACCCCGGACAGGGAGGGCAGCCCCAGCATTTT.

Concerning this clone: Other DNA sequences in the sample encode the same CDR3. The chain uses TRBV19 and TRBJ1-5; maybe TRBD1 (6 bases). Per germline, CDR1 LNHDA and CDR2 SQIVND (reference sequence). The V end was cut by 5 bases, the J end by 0 bases, with 11 bases between. This CDR3 comprises 15 residues. CDR3 nucleotides: TGTGCCAGTAGTGGCGGACAGCATAGCAATCAGCCCCAGCATTTT. This codes for CASSGGQHSNQPQHF.

V usage is TRBV9 and J usage is TRBJ1-4; no clear D. The germline V and J ends were trimmed by 0 bases and 5 bases, with 8 bases remaining between them. The germline CDR1 and CDR2 sequences are SGDLS and YYNGEE. This CDR3 spans 14 amino acids. The CDR3 DNA reads as TGTGCCAGCAGCGTAGGGGCGGGAAATGAAAAACTGTTTTTT. Protein sequence: CASSVGAGNEKLFF.

The V and J genes are TRBV6-5 and TRBJ1-1; D uncertain. There are 13 residues in the CDR3. Trimming stripped 7 bases from V and 5 bases from J, with 14 bases between. Per the germline V gene, CDR1 is MNHEY and CDR2 is SVGAGI. As DNA, the CDR3 is TGTGCCAGCATTAACCCGTGGGTTACTGAAGCTTTCTTT. As protein: CASINPWVTEAFF.

The rearrangement uses TRBV6-5 and TRBJ2-7, with D possibly TRBD2 on 6 matching bases. The V gene lost 5 bases and the J gene lost 2 bases, with 10 bases spanning the gap. The CDR3 is made up of 13 amino acids. CDR1 and CDR2 (germline): MNHEY, SVGAGI. The CDR3 nucleotides read TGTGCCAGCAGTACGGGACTCGCCTACGAGCAGTACTTC. It codes for CASSTGLAYEQYF.

A remark on this clone: This same CDR3 is encoded by further DNA sequences in the sample. The chain joins TRBV9 to TRBJ1-3; no reliable D call. Germline V CDR1 and CDR2: SGDLS, YYNGEE. V gave up 0 bases and J gave up 2 bases, with 6 bases separating them. CDR3 size: 14 residues. CDR3 sequence reads: CASSVGGTGNTIYF. Here the CDR3 DNA reads TGTGCCAGCAGCGTAGGAGGGACTGGAAACACCATATATTTT.

The V gene is TRBV20-1, the J gene TRBJ1-2; TRBD1 is a possible D gene (6 bases). Trimming took off 6 bases at V and 3 bases at J, with 8 bases between the two ends. CDR1 DFQATT and CDR2 SNEGSKA come from the germline V gene (reference sequence). The CDR3 spans 11 residues. The CDR3 coding sequence is TGCAGTGCCCGGACAGACTATGGCTACACCTTC. It translates to CSARTDYGYTF.

On this clone: At one end the junction does not follow the germline gene, possibly because of a read error. The rearrangement links TRBV3-1 (or the pseudogene TRBV3-2) to TRBJ2-5; D is unclear. CDR1 is LGHDT, CDR2 YNNKEL, per germline (reference sequence). This CDR3 spans 12 amino acids. CDR3 DNA: TGTGCCAGCAGCCAAGTGCAAGGGACCCAGTACTTC. Its protein is CASSQVQGTQYF.

The rearrangement joins TRBV30 to TRBJ2-2; D may be TRBD1 or TRBD2 (6 bases each). Germline values: CDR1 GTSNPN, CDR2 SVGIG (reference sequence). This CDR3 has 15 residues. Trimming removed 3 bases from V and 6 bases from J, with 17 bases in between. CDR3 nucleotides: TGTGCCTGGAGCCTACCGGAGAGGGGGGCCGGGGAGCTGTTTTTT. As protein: CAWSLPERGAGELFF.

This clone was counted once. The J gene is TRBJ1-4, the V gene TRBV5-8, with 7 bases fitting TRBD1. Looked up from germline, CDR1 is SGHTS and CDR2 is YDEGEE. With 0 bases clipped from V and 3 bases from J, the junction kept 2 bases outside the gene matches. CDR3 length equals 15 residues. CDR3 loop: CASSLVGTANEKLFF. For the CDR3, the DNA is TGTGCCAGCAGCTTGGTGGGGACAGCTAATGAAAAACTGTTTTTT.

The chain combines TRBV5-1 with TRBJ1-4; TRBD1 agrees at 10 bases. There are 17 residues in the CDR3. The ends lost 4 bases at V and 5 bases at J; junction bases unmatched: 11. Germline values: CDR1 SGHRS, CDR2 YFSETQ. The CDR3 DNA follows: TGCGCCAGCAGCCTGACCGGGACAGGGGTGCCCAATGAAAAACTGTTTTTT. It yields the protein CASSLTGTGVPNEKLFF. Variable domain in full (rest from reference TRBV5-1 and TRBJ1-4): KAGVTQTPRYLIKTRGQQVTLSCSPISGHRSVSWYQQTPGQGLQFLFEYFSETQRNKGNFPGRFSGRQFSNSRSEMNVSTLELGDSALYLCASSLTGTGVPNEKLFFGSGTQLSVL.

The chain employs TRBV7-2 and TRBJ2-1, with a tentative D call TRBD2 (5 bases). V was clipped by 3 bases and J by 4 bases, with 13 bases between them. The CDR3 is made up of 15 amino acids. Germline CDR1 is SGHTA and CDR2 is FQGNSA. CDR3 amino acids: CASSFRGGPYNEQFF. CDR3 DNA: TGTGCCAGCAGCTTCCGGGGTGGGCCTTACAATGAGCAGTTCTTC. Full variable domain (outside the CDR3, taken from reference TRBV7-2 and TRBJ2-1): GAGVSQSPSNKVTEKGKDVELRCDPISGHTALYWYRQSLGQGLEFLIYFQGNSAPDKSGLPSDRFSAERTGGSVSTLTIQRTQQEDSAVYLCASSFRGGPYNEQFFGPGTRLTVL.

This chain joins TRBV6-5 and TRBJ1-1; D gene unclear. This CDR3 comprises 13 residues. Between the trimmed V and J ends, which lost 4 bases and 1 base, there was a span of 7 bases. CDR1 is MNHEY, CDR2 SVGAGI, per germline. The CDR3 sequence: CASSSRRNTEAFF. The CDR3, as DNA: TGTGCCAGCAGTTCTAGACGGAACACTGAAGCTTTCTTT.